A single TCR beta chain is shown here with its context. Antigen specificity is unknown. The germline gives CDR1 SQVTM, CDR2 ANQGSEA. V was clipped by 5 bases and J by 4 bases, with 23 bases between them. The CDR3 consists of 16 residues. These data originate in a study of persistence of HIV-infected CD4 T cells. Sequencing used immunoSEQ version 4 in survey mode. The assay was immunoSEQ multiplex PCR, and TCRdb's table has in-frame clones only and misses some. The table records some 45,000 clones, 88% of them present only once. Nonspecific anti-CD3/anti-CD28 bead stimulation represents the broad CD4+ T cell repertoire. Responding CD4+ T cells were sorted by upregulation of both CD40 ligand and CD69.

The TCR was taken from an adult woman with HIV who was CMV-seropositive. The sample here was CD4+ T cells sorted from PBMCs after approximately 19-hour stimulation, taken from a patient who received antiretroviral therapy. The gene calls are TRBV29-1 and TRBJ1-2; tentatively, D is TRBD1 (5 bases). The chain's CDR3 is CSVPSRTPPEVYGYTF. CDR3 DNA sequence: TGCAGCGTTCCTTCTAGGACACCTCCCGAGGTCTATGGCTACACCTTC.